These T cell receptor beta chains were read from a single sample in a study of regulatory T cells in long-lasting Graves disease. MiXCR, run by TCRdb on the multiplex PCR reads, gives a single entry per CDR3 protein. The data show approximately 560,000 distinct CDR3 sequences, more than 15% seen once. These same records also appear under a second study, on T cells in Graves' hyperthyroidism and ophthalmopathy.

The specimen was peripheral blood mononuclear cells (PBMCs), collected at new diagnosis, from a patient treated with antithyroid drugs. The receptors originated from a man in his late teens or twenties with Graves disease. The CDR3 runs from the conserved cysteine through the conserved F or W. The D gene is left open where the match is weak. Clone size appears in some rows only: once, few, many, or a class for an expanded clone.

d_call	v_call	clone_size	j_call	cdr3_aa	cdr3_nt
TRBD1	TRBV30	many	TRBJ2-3	CAWSRAGTGFPDTQYF	TGTGCCTGGAGTCGGGCCGGGACAGGGTTCCCAGATACGCAGTATTTT
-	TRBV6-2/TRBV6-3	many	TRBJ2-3	CASSGSIADTQYF	TGTGCCAGCAGCGGGAGCATCGCAGATACGCAGTATTTT
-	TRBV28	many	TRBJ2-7	CASGGAEPIFEQYF	TGTGCCAGCGGCGGGGCAGAACCGATCTTCGAGCAGTACTTC
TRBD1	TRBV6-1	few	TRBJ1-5	CASREPGQGNQPQHF	TGTGCCAGCAGAGAACCGGGACAGGGAAATCAGCCCCAGCATTTT
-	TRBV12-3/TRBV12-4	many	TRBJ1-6	CASTSLAVNSPLHF	TGTGCCAGCACCTCCCTTGCAGTCAATTCACCCCTCCACTTT
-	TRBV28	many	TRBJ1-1	CASNEGVNTEAFF	TGTGCCAGCAACGAAGGGGTGAACACTGAAGCTTTCTTT
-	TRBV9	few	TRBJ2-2	CASSVVQAGELFF	TGTGCCAGCAGCGTAGTTCAGGCAGGGGAGCTGTTTTTT
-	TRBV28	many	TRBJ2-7	CASRRLGLYEQYF	TGTGCCAGCAGGCGACTAGGTTTGTACGAGCAGTACTTC
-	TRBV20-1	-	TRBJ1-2	CSAEGGLGYGYTF	TGCAGTGCTGAGGGGGGGCTTGGCTATGGCTACACCTTC
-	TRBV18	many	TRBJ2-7	CASSRGQTYEQYF	TGTGCCAGCAGCCGGGGACAAACCTACGAGCAGTACTTC
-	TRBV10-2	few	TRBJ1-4	CASRRQRVNEKLFF	TGCGCCAGCAGGCGACAGCGGGTCAATGAAAAACTGTTTTTT
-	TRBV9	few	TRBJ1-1	CASSEQGVGTEAFF	TGTGCCAGCAGCGAACAGGGAGTCGGCACTGAAGCTTTCTTT
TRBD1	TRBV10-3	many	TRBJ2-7	CAIRGTGSSHEQYF	TGTGCCATCAGGGGGACAGGGAGTTCCCACGAGCAGTACTTC
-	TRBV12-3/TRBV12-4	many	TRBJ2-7	CASSGGGRAVSEQYF	TGTGCCAGCAGTGGGGGAGGCCGGGCGGTCTCCGAGCAGTACTTC
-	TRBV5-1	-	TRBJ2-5	CATLDNQETQYF	TGCGCCACCCTAGACAACCAAGAGACCCAGTACTTC
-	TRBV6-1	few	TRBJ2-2	CASSSYRRKNTGELFF	TGTGCCAGCAGCTCCTACCGGAGAAAGAACACCGGGGAGCTGTTTTTT
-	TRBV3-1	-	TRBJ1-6	CASSQETRTGSSYNSPLHF	TGTGCCAGCAGCCAAGAAACACGGACGGGAAGCTCCTATAATTCACCCCTCCACTTT
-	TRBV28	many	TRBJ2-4	CASSSDMFSIQYF	TGTGCCAGCAGCTCCGACATGTTCAGCATTCAGTACTTC
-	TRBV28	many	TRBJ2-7	CASSLKLAGYEQYF	TGTGCCAGCAGTTTAAAGTTGGCGGGCTACGAGCAGTACTTC
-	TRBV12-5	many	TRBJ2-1	CASGLVVLGTPEEQFF	TGTGCTAGTGGTTTGGTAGTCCTCGGGACTCCTGAAGAGCAGTTCTTC
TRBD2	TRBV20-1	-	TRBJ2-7	CSAREGTSGFGQYF	TGCAGTGCTAGGGAAGGCACTAGCGGGTTCGGGCAGTACTTC
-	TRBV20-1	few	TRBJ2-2	CSARDLGELFF	TGCAGTGCTAGAGATCTTGGGGAGCTGTTTTTT
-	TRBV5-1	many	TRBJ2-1	CASSLGQVPEQFF	TGCGCCAGCAGCTTGGGACAGGTCCCTGAGCAGTTCTTC
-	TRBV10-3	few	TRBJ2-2	CAAGQSTGELFF	TGTGCCGCTGGTCAGAGCACCGGGGAGCTGTTTTTT
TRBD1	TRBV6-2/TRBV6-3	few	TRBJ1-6	CASSEMTGPLSYNSPLHF	TGTGCCAGCAGTGAAATGACAGGGCCCCTCTCCTATAATTCACCCCTCCACTTT
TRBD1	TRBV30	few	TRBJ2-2	CAWSAGQGIAGELFF	TGTGCCTGGAGTGCTGGACAGGGGATAGCCGGGGAGCTGTTTTTT
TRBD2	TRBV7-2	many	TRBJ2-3	CASSKPGLAGADTQYF	TGTGCCAGCAGCAAACCGGGACTAGCGGGAGCGGATACGCAGTATTTT
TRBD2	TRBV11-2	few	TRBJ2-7	CASSLRLAGDSYERYF	TGTGCCAGCAGCTTACGGCTAGCGGGTGACTCCTACGAGCGGTACTTC
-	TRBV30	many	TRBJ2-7	CAWSVTHYEQYF	TGTGCCTGGAGTGTAACACACTACGAGCAGTACTTC
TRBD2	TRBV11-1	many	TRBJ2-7	CASSRLAGGPGEQYF	TGTGCCAGCAGCCGACTAGCGGGAGGGCCGGGGGAGCAGTACTTC
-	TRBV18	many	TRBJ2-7	CASSPNGLLEQYF	TGTGCCAGCTCACCAAATGGCCTTTTGGAGCAGTACTTC
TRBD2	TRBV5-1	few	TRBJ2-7	CASSLDVTSVGASYEQYF	TGCGCCAGCAGCTTGGACGTGACTAGCGTGGGGGCCTCCTACGAGCAGTACTTC
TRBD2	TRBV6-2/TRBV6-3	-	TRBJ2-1	CASTLTGTSGSNEQFF	TGTGCCAGCACCTTGACCGGGACTAGCGGGAGTAATGAGCAGTTCTTC
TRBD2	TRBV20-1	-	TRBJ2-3	CSARRAGGTTDTQYF	TGCAGTGCTAGGAGAGCGGGAGGGACCACAGATACGCAGTATTTT
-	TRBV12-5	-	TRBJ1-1	CASGLVMGGMNTEAFF	TGTGCTAGTGGTTTGGTAATGGGCGGAATGAACACTGAAGCTTTCTTT
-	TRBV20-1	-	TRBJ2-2	CSAWTGQNTGELFF	TGCAGTGCTTGGACGGGGCAGAACACCGGGGAGCTGTTTTTT
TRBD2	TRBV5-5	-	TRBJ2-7	CASSQERLAGAYEQYF	TGTGCCAGCAGCCAAGAACGACTAGCGGGAGCCTACGAGCAGTACTTC
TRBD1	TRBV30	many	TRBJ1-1	CAWSSTGVRAEAFF	TGTGCCTGGAGTTCAACAGGGGTGAGAGCTGAAGCTTTCTTT
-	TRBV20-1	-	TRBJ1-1	CSARLGSQSTEAFF	TGCAGTGCTAGATTGGGATCCCAAAGCACTGAAGCTTTCTTT
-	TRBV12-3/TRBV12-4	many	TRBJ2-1	CASSVLPGDEQFF	TGTGCCAGCAGTGTACTACCGGGGGATGAGCAGTTCTTC
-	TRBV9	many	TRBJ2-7	CASSSTPGGYEQYF	TGTGCCAGCAGCTCCACCCCCGGAGGGTACGAGCAGTACTTC
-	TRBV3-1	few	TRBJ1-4	CASSLIGQAEKLFF	TGTGCCAGCAGCCTTATTGGGCAGGCGGAAAAACTGTTTTTT
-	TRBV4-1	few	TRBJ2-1	CASNSRPGLRSNEQFF	TGCGCCAGCAATTCGAGACCGGGACTCCGCTCCAATGAGCAGTTCTTC
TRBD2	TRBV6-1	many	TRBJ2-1	CASKGSGMNEQFF	TGTGCCAGCAAGGGTAGCGGGATGAATGAGCAGTTCTTC
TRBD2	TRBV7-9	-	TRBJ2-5	CASSPTGLADRETQYF	TGTGCCAGCAGCCCCACCGGACTAGCGGATCGGGAGACCCAGTACTTC
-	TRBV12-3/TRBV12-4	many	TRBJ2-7	CASSLGGLSYEQYF	TGTGCCAGCAGTTTGGGGGGTCTATCCTACGAGCAGTACTTC
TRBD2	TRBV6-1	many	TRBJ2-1	CASSEIRTSGTEQFF	TGTGCCAGCAGTGAAATAAGGACTAGCGGGACTGAGCAGTTCTTC
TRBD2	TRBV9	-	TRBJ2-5	CASSVASGSLETQYF	TGTGCCAGCAGCGTAGCCAGCGGGAGCTTAGAGACCCAGTACTTC
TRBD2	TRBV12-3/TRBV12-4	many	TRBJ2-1	CASRGSGRWANEQFF	TGTGCCAGCAGGGGCAGCGGGAGGTGGGCCAATGAGCAGTTCTTC